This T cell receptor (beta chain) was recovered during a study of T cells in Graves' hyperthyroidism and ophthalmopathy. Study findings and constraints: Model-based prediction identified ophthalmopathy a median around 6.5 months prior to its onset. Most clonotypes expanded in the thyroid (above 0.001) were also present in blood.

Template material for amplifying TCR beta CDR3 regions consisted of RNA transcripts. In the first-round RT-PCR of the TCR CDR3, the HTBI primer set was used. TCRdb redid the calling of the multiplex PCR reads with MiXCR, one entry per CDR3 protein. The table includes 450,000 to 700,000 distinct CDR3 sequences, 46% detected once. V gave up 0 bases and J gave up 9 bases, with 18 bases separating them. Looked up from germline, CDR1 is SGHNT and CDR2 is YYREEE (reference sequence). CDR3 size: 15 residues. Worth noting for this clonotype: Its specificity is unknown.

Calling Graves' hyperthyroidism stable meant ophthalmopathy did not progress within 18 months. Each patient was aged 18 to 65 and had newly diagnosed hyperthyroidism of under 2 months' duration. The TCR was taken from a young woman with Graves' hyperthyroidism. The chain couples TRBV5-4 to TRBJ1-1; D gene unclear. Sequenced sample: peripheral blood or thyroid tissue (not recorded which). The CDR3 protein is CASSLAGTGAGKAFF. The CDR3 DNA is TGTGCCAGCAGCTTGGCCGGCACTGGAGCAGGAAAAGCTTTCTTT.